This T cell receptor (beta chain) was identified during a study of shared clonotypes between healthy human individuals. Study context: In total, the donors were a couple of women and a few men aged 18 to 49.

As concerns this clone: Antigen: not known.

CDR1 MNHEY and CDR2 SMNVEV come from the germline V gene (reference sequence). The V and J ends lost 0 bases and 1 base respectively, with 13 bases between them. The CDR3 covers 16 residues. As defined, naive CD8 cells were CD45RO-negative and positively selected for CCR7, with terminally differentiated effector memory CD45RA+ cells excluded. Each subset's genomic DNA was shared equally among a number of immunoSEQ plates. TCRdb's copy holds only in-frame clones and misses some; the assay was immunoSEQ multiplex PCR. The repertoire holds 600,000 or so clones, with about 95% as singletons. Study results and caveats: What limited the represented genetic and exposure-history diversity was the small number of donors. The sole specimen, blood, was sampled, and tissue repertoires likely differ.

This rearrangement joins TRBV27 to TRBJ2-7; maybe TRBD1 (5 bases). The sequencing input was naive CD8+ T cells sorted from blood. The TCR comes from a woman in her twenties or thirties in good health. Here the CDR3 reads CASSLSLGQGSYEQYF. The CDR3 DNA reads as TGTGCCAGCAGTTTATCGTTGGGGCAGGGATCCTACGAGCAGTACTTC.